This TCR beta chain emerged from a study of blood T cell repertoires in COVID-19. Study background: Acute and convalescent COVID-19 samples came from the United States, Italy and Spain. PBMCs, B-cell-depleted T cells, or T cells were the source of the cDNA or gDNA that made up the material.

The CDR3 length is 13 residues. Germline V gives CDR1 MDHEN, CDR2 SYDVKM. With 7 bases clipped from V and 7 bases from J, the junction kept 7 bases outside the gene matches. In the source study's methods: Using reference gene primer amplification, nucleated cell counts were estimated. Only in-frame clones appear in the TCRdb table, and some are missing; sequencing was by immunoSEQ multiplex PCR. V, J and clone size are those of that table, while D and trimming were read from the DNA. The data show about 75,000 clones, roughly 90% seen once. Sample: peripheral blood. The chain joins TRBV28 to TRBJ1-2; 9 positions agree with TRBD1. This TCR came from a human donor in a cohort sampled during active COVID-19. Here the CDR3 DNA reads TGTGCCAGCACTAACAGGGGGCGGGGTGGCTACACCTTC. Encoded protein: CASTNRGRGGYTF.